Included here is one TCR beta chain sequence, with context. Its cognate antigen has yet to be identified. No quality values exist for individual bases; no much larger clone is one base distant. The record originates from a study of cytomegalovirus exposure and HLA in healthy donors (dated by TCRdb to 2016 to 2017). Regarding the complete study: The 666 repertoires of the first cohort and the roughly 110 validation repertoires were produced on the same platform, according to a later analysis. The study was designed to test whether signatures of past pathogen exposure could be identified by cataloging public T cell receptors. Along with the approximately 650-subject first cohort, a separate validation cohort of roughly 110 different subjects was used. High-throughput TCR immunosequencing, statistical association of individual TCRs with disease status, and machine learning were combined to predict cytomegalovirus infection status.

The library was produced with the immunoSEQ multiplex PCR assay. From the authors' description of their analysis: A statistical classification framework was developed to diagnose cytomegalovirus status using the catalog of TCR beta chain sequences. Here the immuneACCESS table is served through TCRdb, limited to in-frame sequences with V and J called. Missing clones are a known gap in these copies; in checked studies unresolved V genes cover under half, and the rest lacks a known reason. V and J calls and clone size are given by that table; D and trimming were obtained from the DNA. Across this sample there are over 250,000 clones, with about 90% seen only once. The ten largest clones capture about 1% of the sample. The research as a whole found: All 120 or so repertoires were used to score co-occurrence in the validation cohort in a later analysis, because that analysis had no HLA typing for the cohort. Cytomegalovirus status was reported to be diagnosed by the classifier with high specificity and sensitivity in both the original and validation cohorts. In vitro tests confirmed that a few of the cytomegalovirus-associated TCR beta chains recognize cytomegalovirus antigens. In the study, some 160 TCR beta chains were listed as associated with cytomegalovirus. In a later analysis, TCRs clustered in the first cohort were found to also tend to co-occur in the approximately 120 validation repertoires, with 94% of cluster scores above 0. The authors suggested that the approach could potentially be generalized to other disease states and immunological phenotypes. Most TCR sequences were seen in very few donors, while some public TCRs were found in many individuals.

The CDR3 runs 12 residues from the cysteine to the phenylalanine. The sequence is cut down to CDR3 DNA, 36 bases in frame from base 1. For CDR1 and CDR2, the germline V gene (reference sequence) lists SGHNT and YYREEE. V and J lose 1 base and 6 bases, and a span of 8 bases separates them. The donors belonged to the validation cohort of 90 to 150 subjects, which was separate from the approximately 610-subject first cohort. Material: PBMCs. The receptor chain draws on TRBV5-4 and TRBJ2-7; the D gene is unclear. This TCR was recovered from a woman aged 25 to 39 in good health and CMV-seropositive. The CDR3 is CASSLRVGEQYF. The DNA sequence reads TGTGCCAGCAGCTTGCGGGTGGGCGAGCAGTACTTC.